The 28 T cell receptor beta chains presented below share a single source sample, sequenced in a study of technical replicates of blood from a handful of donors. The table came from immunoSEQ multiplex PCR; TCRdb's copy has only in-frame clones and leaves some out. This table has around 85,000 clones, roughly 94% appearing once. The sample consisted of T cells isolated from PBMCs. Receptors originate from a human donor in good health.

The chain combines TRBV27 with TRBJ2-7; maybe TRBD1 (6 bases). The germline V and J ends were trimmed by 4 bases and 3 bases, with 16 bases remaining between them. The CDR3 extends over 15 amino acids. Germline lookup yields CDR1 MNHEY and CDR2 SMNVEV (reference sequence). CDR3 sequence: CASSSGAGEVYEQYF. CDR3 nucleotide sequence: TGTGCCAGCAGTTCCGGGGCAGGGGAAGTCTACGAGCAGTACTTC.

The chain employs TRBV4-1 and TRBJ2-7, with TRBD1 identical over 9 bases. V shed 1 base, J shed 7 bases, and the junction held 8 bases outside the gene matches. This CDR3 region has 15 residues. Per the germline V gene, CDR1 is MGHRA and CDR2 is YSYEKL. The CDR3 DNA is TGCGCCAGCAGCCAAGGTCTACAGGGGGCCGGAGAGCAGTACTTC. Residues: CASSQGLQGAGEQYF.

The V and J genes are TRBV2 and TRBJ2-1; D is ambiguous. Trimming cost V 4 bases and J 8 bases, with 12 bases left between them. The CDR3 is 13 amino acids. From germline, CDR1 is SNHLY and CDR2 FYNNEI. The CDR3 is CASSVVLSHEQFF. CDR3 nucleotide sequence: TGTGCCAGCAGTGTTGTCCTCTCCCATGAGCAGTTCTTC. Complete variable domain (other parts from reference TRBV2 and TRBJ2-1): EPEVTQTPSHQVTQMGQEVILRCVPISNHLYFYWYRQILGQKVEFLVSFYNNEISEKSEIFDDQFSVERPDGSNFTLKIRSTKLEDSAMYFCASSVVLSHEQFFGPGTRLTVL.

This clone was counted a single time. The CDR3 sequence: CASSLTIPGGVYTEAFF. In DNA, the CDR3 is TGTGCCAGCAGCTTGACAATACCGGGAGGGGTGTACACTGAAGCTTTCTTT. The chain links TRBV5-5 to TRBJ1-1, with D maybe TRBD1 (5 bases). Germline V gene data show CDR1 as SGHKS and CDR2 as YYEKEE (reference sequence). The length of the CDR3 is 17 residues. V was trimmed by 1 base and J by 3 bases, leaving 19 bases between them.

The chain couples TRBV15 to TRBJ1-1; possibly TRBD1 for D (6 bases). The CDR3 extends over 15 amino acids. Trimming left V 2 bases short and J 2 bases short, with 12 bases between. Germline V lookup: CDR1 LNHNV, CDR2 YYDKDF (reference sequence). This CDR3 reads CATSRNRQANTEAFF. DNA for the CDR3: TGTGCCACCAGCAGAAATAGACAGGCTAACACTGAAGCTTTCTTT.

The CDR3 loop reads CASRGSGAYGYTF. CDR3 DNA: TGTGCCAGCAGGGGGTCAGGGGCGTATGGCTACACCTTC. This chain links TRBV6-1 with TRBJ1-2, with D possibly matching TRBD1 (6 bases). Trimming stripped 6 bases from V and 5 bases from J, with 13 bases between. Germline V CDR1 and CDR2: MNHNS, SASEGT. The CDR3 runs to 13 residues.

The V and J genes are TRBV6-1 and TRBJ1-5; no definite D call. CDR1 is MNHNS, CDR2 SASEGT, per germline. The ends were cut back, 7 bases at V and 3 bases at J, with 7 bases in the middle. This CDR3 comprises 12 residues. CDR3 region: CASTALNQPQHF. The CDR3 DNA reads TGTGCCAGCACCGCACTCAATCAGCCCCAGCATTTT.

V gene TRBV4-2 combines with J gene TRBJ2-7; TRBD1 might be the D (5 bases). CDR3 size: 15 residues. Per the germline V gene, CDR1 is LGHNA and CDR2 is YNFKEQ. V dropped 1 base and J dropped 5 bases, with 15 bases sitting between them. The CDR3 nucleotides read TGTGCCAGCAGCCAAGTGATGACAGAGGCCCACGAGCAGTACTTC. Encoded protein: CASSQVMTEAHEQYF.

The chain is built from TRBV7-9 and TRBJ1-4, with 7 bases lining up with TRBD1. The junction had 9 bases not matched to a gene; V was cut back by 5 bases and J by 6 bases. The CDR3 is 15 amino acids. Germline V gene data show CDR1 as SEHNR and CDR2 as FQNEAQ (reference sequence). Here the CDR3 reads CASSTSGTVDEKLFF. The CDR3 DNA follows: TGTGCCAGCAGCACATCCGGGACAGTAGATGAAAAACTGTTTTTT.

The chain combines TRBV5-1 with TRBJ2-3, with 10 bases that match TRBD2. The CDR3 contains 17 residues. Unmatched junction bases numbered 9, after V lost 4 bases and J lost 1 base. Germline values: CDR1 SGHRS, CDR2 YFSETQ. The CDR3, as DNA: TGCGCCAGCAGCCCAGGGACTAGCGCAGACGGCACAGATACGCAGTATTTT. Its protein product is CASSPGTSADGTDTQYF.

The V and J genes are TRBV4-1 and TRBJ2-7, with a weak D call TRBD2 (5 bases). This CDR3 is 15 amino acids long. Trimming shortened V by 0 bases and J by 2 bases, and 11 bases separated the two germline ends. CDR1 is MGHRA, CDR2 YSYEKL, per germline. The CDR3 region is CASSQDRSGTYEQYF. The DNA of the CDR3 is TGCGCCAGCAGCCAAGACAGGAGCGGAACCTACGAGCAGTACTTC.

This clone was found once. The chain employs TRBV6-5 and TRBJ2-5; possible D gene TRBD1, 6 bases. Between the trimmed V and J ends, which lost 6 bases and 3 bases, there was a span of 11 bases. This CDR3 spans 13 amino acids. Germline V lookup: CDR1 MNHEY, CDR2 SVGAGI. This CDR3 is CASSHREKETQYF. The CDR3 DNA sequence: TGTGCCAGCAGCCACAGGGAGAAAGAGACCCAGTACTTC.

This clone was detected only once. The rearrangement joins TRBV5-4 to TRBJ2-7, with 9 bases identical to TRBD1. The CDR3 is 16 amino acids. CDR1 is SGHNT and CDR2 is YYREEE in the germline V gene (reference sequence). V shed 3 bases, J shed 7 bases, and the junction held 14 bases outside the gene matches. CDR3 sequence: CASSSALGTGTREQYF. CDR3 sequence (DNA): TGTGCCAGCAGCTCCGCTCTCGGGACAGGGACCAGGGAGCAGTACTTC.

The chain recombines TRBV19 with TRBJ1-1; tentatively, D is TRBD1 (5 bases). CDR1 is LNHDA, CDR2 SQIVND, per germline (reference sequence). Trimming took off 5 bases at V and 3 bases at J, with 13 bases between the two ends. The CDR3 covers 14 residues. CDR3 nucleotide sequence: TGTGCCAGTAGTTGGGGGACTGCTGACACTGAAGCTTTCTTT. Amino acids: CASSWGTADTEAFF.

The rearrangement uses TRBV19 and TRBJ2-7; D is possibly TRBD2 (5 bases). This CDR3 spans 15 amino acids. Trimming removed 6 bases at V and 1 base at J, with 16 bases between. Looked up from germline, CDR1 is LNHDA and CDR2 is SQIVND (reference sequence). The CDR3 coding sequence is TGTGCCAGTAGCACCCGGACTCAACCTTCCTACGAGCAGTACTTC. Amino acid sequence: CASSTRTQPSYEQYF. Combining the CDR3 with reference TRBV19 and TRBJ2-7 gives the whole variable domain DGGITQSPKYLFRKEGQNVTLSCEQNLNHDAMYWYRQDPGQGLRLIYYSQIVNDFQKGDIAEGYSVSREKKESFPLTVTSAQKNPTAFYLCASSTRTQPSYEQYFGPGTRLTVT.

The chain joins TRBV28 to TRBJ1-2, with a possible D match to TRBD1 (5 bases). The V end was cut by 4 bases, the J end by 5 bases, with 14 bases between. Germline loops: CDR1 MDHEN, CDR2 SYDVKM. There are 14 residues in the CDR3. This CDR3 reads CASSSQGLGYGYTF. CDR3 nucleotide sequence: TGTGCCAGCAGTTCGCAGGGTTTGGGGTATGGCTACACCTTC.

This clone was seen a handful of times. Here the CDR3 DNA reads TGTGCCAGCAGCCTCGGGACACAATCAATAGGGGAAAAACTGTTTTTT. This sequence encodes CASSLGTQSIGEKLFF. The chain combines TRBV9 with TRBJ1-4, with a tentative D call TRBD1 (6 bases). Germline CDR1 SGDLS, CDR2 YYNGEE. This CDR3 is 16 amino acids long. V shed 4 bases and J shed 8 bases, with 21 bases lying between them.

The rearrangement joins TRBV6-5 to TRBJ1-1, with 7 bases that match TRBD1. Trimming took 2 bases from V and 0 from J; bases not matched to a gene: 6. In germline, CDR1 is MNHEY, CDR2 SVGAGI. The CDR3 contains 16 residues. The CDR3 DNA is TGTGCCAGCAGTTACAAAGGAGGGACAGTGAACACTGAAGCTTTCTTT. Translating gives CASSYKGGTVNTEAFF.

This chain connects TRBV4-1 to TRBJ1-1, with D unclear. Trimming removed 4 bases at V and 1 base at J, with 7 bases between. Germline CDR1 and CDR2: MGHRA and YSYEKL. The CDR3 totals 13 residues. This CDR3 is CASSPLGNTEAFF. CDR3 DNA sequence: TGCGCCAGCAGCCCCCTCGGGAACACTGAAGCTTTCTTT.

The chain is built from TRBV18 and TRBJ1-1; D not resolved. The CDR3 length is 13 residues. The germline gives CDR1 KGHSH, CDR2 LQKENI. V was trimmed by 4 bases and J by 2 bases, leaving 8 bases between them. The CDR3 nucleotides read TGTGCCAGCTCACTCGGGGAAAACACTGAAGCTTTCTTT. Protein: CASSLGENTEAFF.

The rearrangement joins TRBV7-9 to TRBJ1-2; D is unclear. Germline CDR1 reads SEHNR; CDR2 reads FQNEAQ (reference sequence). Trimming removed 4 bases from V and 6 bases from J, with 18 bases in between. The CDR3 contains 15 residues. CDR3 nucleotides: TGTGCCAGCAGCTCTATGGGTTCGGGAGTCCATGGCTACACCTTC. This gives the protein CASSSMGSGVHGYTF.

The rearrangement uses TRBV7-9 and TRBJ1-6; perhaps TRBD1 as D (5 bases). V lost 3 bases and J 5 bases, leaving 17 bases between the germline ends. Germline V gene sequence: CDR1 SEHNR, CDR2 FQNEAQ (reference sequence). The CDR3 covers 17 residues. CDR3 in amino acids: CASSLDWMDNDNSPLHF. The CDR3 nucleotides are TGTGCCAGCAGCTTGGATTGGATGGACAATGATAATTCACCCCTCCACTTT.

V and J are TRBV6-1 and TRBJ1-5; D is unclear. The CDR3 length is 15 residues. V was shortened by 1 base and J by 0 bases, with 7 bases between the two germline ends. CDR1 is MNHNS, CDR2 SASEGT, per germline. DNA of the CDR3: TGTGCCAGCAGTGAAGAGAGATATAGCAATCAGCCCCAGCATTTT. Its protein is CASSEERYSNQPQHF.

The chain uses TRBV19 and TRBJ2-3; TRBD1 is a possible D gene (6 bases). Deletions cut 6 bases from V and 7 bases from J, with 11 bases between. CDR3 length: 12 amino acids. Germline V lookup: CDR1 LNHDA, CDR2 SQIVND (reference sequence). CDR3 amino acids: CASSYRENTQYF. In DNA form, the CDR3 reads TGTGCCAGTAGCTACAGGGAGAATACGCAGTATTTT.

The chain couples TRBV6-1 to TRBJ1-5, with 8 bases fitting TRBD1. The CDR3 is made up of 16 amino acids. J lost 2 bases, V lost 4 bases, and 7 bases had no gene match. The germline gives CDR1 MNHNS, CDR2 SASEGT. The CDR3 is CASSGGQVRGNQPQHF. DNA of the CDR3: TGTGCCAGCAGTGGGGGACAGGTTCGAGGCAATCAGCCCCAGCATTTT.

This clone was found once. The chain is built from TRBV5-1 and TRBJ2-1; 13 bases fit TRBD2. Trimming took 2 bases from V and 5 from J; bases not matched to a gene: 1. In germline, CDR1 is SGHRS, CDR2 YFSETQ. The CDR3 loop spans 15 amino acids. The CDR3 DNA reads TGCGCCAGCAGCTTAGGACTAGCGGGGGACAATGAGCAGTTCTTC. This sequence encodes CASSLGLAGDNEQFF.

V and J are TRBV28 and TRBJ2-3; possible D gene TRBD2, 7 bases. CDR1 and CDR2 from the germline V gene are MDHEN and SYDVKM. The CDR3 consists of 19 residues. Trimming stripped 1 base from V and 3 bases from J, with 23 bases between. CDR3: CASSLLGAGAQGPTDTQYF. CDR3 in DNA: TGTGCCAGCAGTTTATTAGGGGCGGGGGCGCAGGGACCAACAGATACGCAGTATTTT.

The CDR3 DNA follows: TGTGCCAGCAGCTTGGGTCTCGAGCAGTACTTC. As protein: CASSLGLEQYF. This rearrangement joins TRBV5-6 to TRBJ2-7; D remains ambiguous. Germline CDR1 reads SGHDT; CDR2 reads YYEEEE. The CDR3 spans 11 residues. Trimming shortened V by 0 bases and J by 6 bases, and 4 bases separated the two germline ends. Full variable domain (remainder filled in from reference TRBV5-6 and TRBJ2-7): DAGVTQSPTHLIKTRGQQVTLRCSPKSGHDTVSWYQQALGQGPQFIFQYYEEEERQRGNFPDRFSGHQFPNYSSELNVNALLLGDSALYLCASSLGLEQYFGPGTRLTVT.